Shown below are 10 T cell receptor beta chains from a single sample sequenced in a study of cytomegalovirus exposure and HLA in healthy donors. PCR used 60 Vbeta primers and 13 Jbeta primers. Sequencing used immunoSEQ multiplex PCR; TCRdb keeps in-frame clones, though not all of them. The data show some 90,000 clones, 80% seen once. The specimen sequenced was PBMCs. The receptors derive from a man aged 45-60 years in good health and CMV-seropositive.

The chain uses TRBV14 and TRBJ2-1; 8 nucleotides agree with TRBD2. The germline V gene has CDR1 SGHDN and CDR2 FVKESK. With V trimmed by 4 bases and J by 4 bases, 9 bases remained unmatched. The CDR3 has 16 amino acids. CDR3 loop: CASSRVASGPYNEQFF. DNA of the CDR3: TGTGCCAGCAGCCGCGTCGCTAGCGGGCCTTACAATGAGCAGTTCTTC.

This rearrangement joins TRBV27 to TRBJ2-7, with D uncertain. Germline CDR1 reads MNHEY; CDR2 reads SMNVEV (reference sequence). V dropped 5 bases and J dropped 5 bases, with 7 bases sitting between them. This CDR3 region has 11 residues. CDR3 nucleotides: TGTGCCAGCAGTGAGCTGAACGAGCAGTACTTC. Amino acids: CASSELNEQYF.

This clone was detected a few times. The gene calls are TRBV6-5 and TRBJ1-1, with D unclear. CDR1 and CDR2 from the germline V gene are MNHEY and SVGAGI. This CDR3 comprises 13 residues. V shed 8 bases and J shed 1 base, with 11 bases lying between them. The CDR3, as DNA: TGTGCCAGCTTTGGCGCGGCGAACACTGAAGCTTTCTTT. The encoded protein is CASFGAANTEAFF.

The genes are TRBV5-1 and TRBJ2-7, with 8 bases that match TRBD1. The CDR3 is 12 residues long. Germline values: CDR1 SGHRS, CDR2 YFSETQ. The J segment lost 5 bases and the V segment lost 5 bases, leaving 3 bases of the junction unmatched. The CDR3 nucleotides read TGCGCCAGCAGTCAGGGGGCCAACGAGCAGTACTTC. This codes for CASSQGANEQYF.

This clone was observed a few times. The V and J genes are TRBV2 and TRBJ2-5, with D tentatively TRBD2 (5 bases). Germline V gives CDR1 SNHLY, CDR2 FYNNEI. CDR3 length: 15 amino acids. V lost 0 bases to trimming and J lost 2 bases, with 10 bases between them. CDR3 sequence reads: CASSEARTDQETQYF. CDR3 coding DNA: TGTGCCAGCAGTGAAGCCCGGACTGATCAAGAGACCCAGTACTTC.

The chain combines TRBV7-9 with TRBJ1-2, with unresolved D. The CDR3 runs to 13 residues. V was pared by 3 bases and J by 6 bases, with 11 bases between. CDR1 is SEHNR and CDR2 is FQNEAQ in the germline V gene (reference sequence). This chain's CDR3 is CASSFSMSDGYTF. The CDR3 DNA is TGTGCCAGCAGCTTCTCTATGTCCGATGGCTACACCTTC.

A single count supports this clone. The CDR3 nucleotides are TGTGCCAGCAGTTTCGATAGAGGGGAAAAACTGTTTTTT. Translated: CASSFDRGEKLFF. V and J are TRBV27 and TRBJ1-4, with D unresolved. CDR1 and CDR2 (germline): MNHEY, SMNVEV (reference sequence). The CDR3 has 13 residues. With 3 bases removed from V and 8 bases from J, the gap between germline ends came to 10 bases. The whole variable domain, remainder taken from reference TRBV27 and TRBJ1-4, is EAQVTQNPRYLITVTGKKLTVTCSQNMNHEYMSWYRQDPGLGLRQIYYSMNVEVTDKGDVPEGYKVSRKEKRNFPLILESPSPNQTSLYFCASSFDRGEKLFFGSGTQLSVL.

This clone was recorded a few times. The V and J genes are TRBV5-4 and TRBJ2-1, with 10 bases fitting TRBD2. V was clipped by 5 bases and J by 6 bases; unmatched bases: 11. CDR1 is SGHNT, CDR2 YYREEE, per germline (reference sequence). The CDR3 extends over 16 amino acids. The CDR3 nucleotides read TGTGCCAGCAGTTTAAAGCGGGAGGGCCGAGGCAATGAGCAGTTCTTC. The encoded protein is CASSLKREGRGNEQFF. The full variable domain, completed using reference TRBV5-4 and TRBJ2-1, is ETGVTQSPTHLIKTRGQQVTLRCSSQSGHNTVSWYQQALGQGPQFIFQYYREEENGRGNFPPRFSGLQFPNYSSELNVNALELDDSALYLCASSLKREGRGNEQFFGPGTRLTVL.

The V call is TRBV6-5, the J call TRBJ2-1, with 10 bases fitting TRBD2. From germline, CDR1 is MNHEY and CDR2 SVGAGI. This CDR3 region has 15 residues. V lost 6 bases and J lost 12; bases outside the gene matches: 14. This chain's CDR3 is CASSVSSSGSDGQFF. The CDR3 DNA sequence: TGTGCCAGCAGCGTCTCCTCTAGCGGGAGTGATGGGCAGTTCTTC.

The chain recombines TRBV7-6 with TRBJ2-7, with 9 bases that match TRBD2. Germline V gene lookup returns CDR1 SGHVS and CDR2 FNYEAQ. This CDR3 spans 14 amino acids. The J segment lost 6 bases and the V segment lost 5 bases, leaving 8 bases of the junction unmatched. CDR3 region: CASSPSGLATEQYF. The DNA of the CDR3 is TGTGCCAGCAGCCCCTCGGGACTAGCTACCGAGCAGTACTTC. The full variable domain, its missing parts supplied by reference TRBV7-6 and TRBJ2-7, is GAGVSQSPRYKVTKRGQDVALRCDPISGHVSLYWYRQALGQGPEFLTYFNYEAQQDKSGLPNDRFSAERPEGSISTLTIQRTEQRDSAMYRCASSPSGLATEQYFGPGTRLTVT.